Presented here are 22 T cell receptor beta chains from one specimen sequenced in a study of T cell responses to AZD1222 COVID-19 vaccine. The method was immunoSEQ multiplex PCR; TCRdb's version includes in-frame clones alone and lacks a portion of them. The table includes about 87,000 clones, 90% detected once. Sequencing was performed on peripheral blood, taken on day 0 of AZD1222 vaccination. These receptors came from an adult in good health.

J is TRBJ2-7 and V is TRBV7-2, with D uncertain. The V end lost 5 bases, the J end lost 3 bases, and 14 bases lay between the germline ends. The length of the CDR3 is 14 residues. CDR1 is SGHTA and CDR2 is FQGNSA in the germline V gene. CDR3 region: CASSPTDGYYEQYF. The CDR3 DNA is TGTGCCAGCAGCCCGACGGACGGATACTACGAGCAGTACTTC.

The V and J genes are TRBV5-1 and TRBJ1-1; maybe TRBD1 (5 bases). In germline, CDR1 is SGHRS, CDR2 YFSETQ. This CDR3 is built from 14 residues. The V gene lost 2 bases and the J gene lost 1 base, with 9 bases spanning the gap. CDR3 nucleotides: TGCGCCAGCAGCTTCGGCAGGGCGAACACTGAAGCTTTCTTT. This encodes CASSFGRANTEAFF.

V and J are TRBV19 and TRBJ1-5; TRBD1 matches at 9 bases. Losses at the gene ends were 3 bases for V and 4 bases for J; bases not matched to a gene: 4. The V gene's germline CDR1 is LNHDA and CDR2 SQIVND (reference sequence). The CDR3 consists of 15 residues. CDR3 nucleotide sequence: TGTGCCAGTAGTATTTCACAGGGGGCAAATCAGCCCCAGCATTTT. As protein: CASSISQGANQPQHF.

This rearrangement joins TRBV3-1 (or the pseudogene TRBV3-2) to TRBJ2-6; D is unclear. Germline V lookup: CDR1 LGHDT, CDR2 YNNKEL (reference sequence). V lost 4 bases, J lost 2 bases, and 6 bases lay in between. The CDR3 spans 14 residues. CDR3 sequence reads: CASSPTTGANVLTF. CDR3 in DNA: TGTGCCAGCAGCCCCACGACTGGGGCCAACGTCCTGACTTTC.

CDR3 sequence reads: CASSPRTSLDQPQHF. The DNA for the CDR3 is TGTGCCAGCAGCCCCCGGACATCTCTTGATCAGCCCCAGCATTTT. The V call is TRBV7-2, the J call TRBJ1-5; D is possibly TRBD1 (5 bases). Germline CDR1 reads SGHTA; CDR2 reads FQGNSA. This CDR3 region has 15 residues. V gave up 5 bases and J gave up 5 bases, with 16 bases separating them.

The chain is built from TRBV10-1 and TRBJ2-5; 11 nucleotides match TRBD2. The CDR3 has 19 residues. V lost 2 bases, J lost 4 bases, and 15 bases stayed unmatched. Per the germline V gene, CDR1 is WNHNN and CDR2 is SYGVQD (reference sequence). The CDR3 nucleotides read TGCGCCAGCAGTGAGGTTCTAGCGGGGGGCAACGTCTGGGGAGAGACCCAGTACTTC. The encoded protein is CASSEVLAGGNVWGETQYF.

V is TRBV6-2 or TRBV6-3 and J is TRBJ1-2; no clear D gene. This CDR3 contains 10 residues. The V end lost 5 bases, the J end lost 6 bases, and 4 bases lay between the germline ends. Germline CDR1 is MNHEY and CDR2 is SVGEGT. As DNA, the CDR3 is TGTGCCAGCAGTAAGGATGGCTACACCTTC. Its protein product is CASSKDGYTF.

The chain couples TRBV4-2 to TRBJ1-2; no firm D call. V lost 1 base to trimming and J lost 8 bases, with 17 bases between them. The CDR3 has 15 amino acids. CDR1 is LGHNA and CDR2 is YNFKEQ in the germline V gene. The CDR3 DNA is TGTGCCAGCAGCCAAGGGCCCTCCTCCCCCGGCGGCTACACCTTC. Its translation: CASSQGPSSPGGYTF.

The V gene is TRBV4-3, the J gene TRBJ2-7; a weak D match, TRBD2 (5 bases). CDR1 is LGHNA and CDR2 is YSLEER in the germline V gene. The V and J ends lost 4 bases and 5 bases respectively, with 6 bases between them. CDR3 size: 11 residues. CDR3 sequence reads: CASSLGDEQYF. The CDR3 coding sequence is TGCGCCAGCAGCCTGGGAGACGAGCAGTACTTC.

The table lists this clone with a few counts. The V gene is TRBV3-1 (or the pseudogene TRBV3-2), the J gene TRBJ1-1; 7 nucleotides align to TRBD1. Germline CDR1 LGHDT, CDR2 YNNKEL (reference sequence). V shed 0 bases, J shed 0 bases, and the junction held 7 bases outside the gene matches. CDR3 size: 17 residues. The CDR3 protein is CASSQDFRRGMNTEAFF. DNA of the CDR3: TGTGCCAGCAGCCAAGACTTCCGCAGGGGGATGAACACTGAAGCTTTCTTT.

The chain has TRBV14 and TRBJ2-7; no clear D gene. CDR3 size: 13 residues. CDR1 and CDR2 from the germline V gene are SGHDN and FVKESK. V gave up 4 bases and J gave up 2 bases, with 9 bases separating them. The CDR3 nucleotides are TGTGCCAGCAGCCGGGAAAGAACCTACGAGCAGTACTTC. Protein sequence: CASSRERTYEQYF.

This clone was observed a handful of times. The chain uses TRBV5-1 and TRBJ2-7, with D perhaps given as TRBD1 or TRBD2 (5 bases each). Germline V gives CDR1 SGHRS, CDR2 YFSETQ. The CDR3 runs 14 residues. With 7 bases removed from V and 4 bases from J, the gap between germline ends came to 18 bases. CDR3 loop: CASYPGTATYEQYF. The CDR3 nucleotides are TGCGCCAGCTACCCCGGGACGGCAACTTACGAGCAGTACTTC.

The V and J genes are TRBV9 and TRBJ2-7, with 8 positions matching TRBD1. Germline-derived CDR1 and CDR2 are SGDLS and YYNGEE. This CDR3 spans 13 amino acids. J was trimmed by 6 bases and V by 0 bases; bases with no gene match: 2. This CDR3 reads CASSVVDRGEQYF. CDR3 sequence (DNA): TGTGCCAGCAGCGTAGTCGACAGGGGCGAGCAGTACTTC. Looking up the rest from reference TRBV9 and TRBJ2-7 gives the full variable domain: DSGVTQTPKHLITATGQRVTLRCSPRSGDLSVYWYQQSLDQGLQFLIQYYNGEERAKGNILERFSAQQFPDLHSELNLSSLELGDSALYFCASSVVDRGEQYFGPGTRLTVT.

V is TRBV19 and J is TRBJ2-2; no firm D call. Germline V gene data show CDR1 as LNHDA and CDR2 as SQIVND (reference sequence). This CDR3 has 16 residues. V gave up 2 bases and J gave up 2 bases, with 12 bases separating them. This chain's CDR3 is CASSITASVNTGELFF. As DNA, the CDR3 is TGTGCCAGTAGTATAACGGCGTCCGTAAACACCGGGGAGCTGTTTTTT.

This clone came up a few times. The chain is built from TRBV6-5 and TRBJ1-6; a possible D gene is TRBD1 (5 bases). V shed 2 bases and J shed 9 bases, with 11 bases lying between them. Germline loops: CDR1 MNHEY, CDR2 SVGAGI. The CDR3 has 14 amino acids. The CDR3 DNA sequence: TGTGCCAGCAGTTACGGCCAGGGAAGTTCACCCCTCCACTTT. Its protein product is CASSYGQGSSPLHF.

The chain employs TRBV5-8 and TRBJ2-1; the match to TRBD1 covers 7 bases. Germline CDR1 SGHTS, CDR2 YDEGEE. The trim removed 5 bases at V and 5 bases at J, leaving 4 bases unmatched. The CDR3 runs to 13 residues. The CDR3 coding sequence is TGTGCCAGCAGACGGACAGGTGACAATGAGCAGTTCTTC. It is translated as CASRRTGDNEQFF.

The chain joins TRBV7-2 to TRBJ2-3, with D perhaps assigned TRBD1 or TRBD2 (5 bases each). Germline V gives CDR1 SGHTA, CDR2 FQGNSA. The CDR3 consists of 14 residues. Between the trimmed V and J ends, which lost 5 bases and 2 bases, there was a span of 11 bases. The CDR3 reads CASSPGPPTDTQYF. CDR3 DNA: TGTGCCAGCAGCCCGGGACCACCCACAGATACGCAGTATTTT.

The V gene is TRBV5-1, the J gene TRBJ2-2, with unresolved D. V was shortened by 1 base and J by 5 bases, with 12 bases between the two germline ends. Germline CDR1 SGHRS, CDR2 YFSETQ. The CDR3 has 15 amino acids. The CDR3 spells CASSLNEAGTGELFF. DNA of the CDR3: TGCGCCAGCAGCTTGAACGAGGCCGGGACCGGGGAGCTGTTTTTT. Variable domain in full (rest from reference TRBV5-1 and TRBJ2-2): KAGVTQTPRYLIKTRGQQVTLSCSPISGHRSVSWYQQTPGQGLQFLFEYFSETQRNKGNFPGRFSGRQFSNSRSEMNVSTLELGDSALYLCASSLNEAGTGELFFGEGSRLTVL.

The genes are TRBV3-1 (or the pseudogene TRBV3-2) and TRBJ2-1; 8 bases match TRBD2. The germline V gene has CDR1 LGHDT and CDR2 YNNKEL (reference sequence). J was trimmed by 6 bases and V by 9 bases; bases with no gene match: 13. The CDR3 loop spans 15 amino acids. The CDR3 nucleotides are TGTGCCAGTAGACCGGGACTAGGAGGTGTCAATGAGCAGTTCTTC. It specifies CASRPGLGGVNEQFF.

The chain is built from TRBV7-2 and TRBJ2-1; D is perhaps TRBD2 (7 bases). V dropped 5 bases and J dropped 9 bases, with 17 bases sitting between them. Germline loops: CDR1 SGHTA, CDR2 FQGNSA. The CDR3 extends over 14 amino acids. The CDR3 coding sequence is TGTGCCAGCAGCCCCGAGGGGGGGTTCAGTGAGCAGTTCTTC. This codes for CASSPEGGFSEQFF.

The chain links TRBV3-1 (or the pseudogene TRBV3-2) to TRBJ1-1, with 9 bases matching TRBD1. V was clipped by 1 base and J by 4 bases; unmatched bases: 7. CDR1 and CDR2 from the germline V gene are LGHDT and YNNKEL (reference sequence). CDR3 size: 16 residues. The CDR3: CASSQVGTGSITEAFF. DNA of the CDR3: TGTGCCAGCAGCCAAGTGGGGACAGGGTCGATCACTGAAGCTTTCTTT.

The chain joins TRBV18 to TRBJ1-5; 7 bases agree with TRBD1. V was pared by 6 bases and J by 6 bases, with 17 bases of the junction left unmatched. Germline V CDR1 and CDR2: KGHSH, LQKENI. The CDR3 is made up of 17 amino acids. In DNA form, the CDR3 reads TGTGCCAGCTCCGGACCCGGGGCAGGGGGTAAAGGTCAGCCCCAGCATTTT. Protein: CASSGPGAGGKGQPQHF.